These 9 T cell receptor beta chains originate from one sample sequenced in a study of shared clonotypes between healthy human individuals. The table came from immunoSEQ multiplex PCR; TCRdb's copy has only in-frame clones and leaves some out. The sample yields around 700,000 clones, about three quarters seen once. The sequencing input was memory CD4+ T cells sorted from blood. As to subset: CD45RA-negative fraction. Receptors originate from a young woman in good health.

CDR3 sequence (DNA): TGTGCCAGCAGTTTAACAGGGTTTGCGCAGTATTTT. Its protein is CASSLTGFAQYF. V gene TRBV28 combines with J gene TRBJ2-3; tentatively, D is TRBD1 (6 bases). The CDR3 extends over 12 amino acids. V shed 2 bases and J shed 10 bases, with 10 bases lying between them. Germline assignment: CDR1 MDHEN and CDR2 SYDVKM.

The chain joins TRBV6-1 to TRBJ2-2; perhaps TRBD1 as D (6 bases). Between the trimmed V and J ends, which lost 6 bases and 0 bases, there was a span of 8 bases. CDR1 is MNHNS, CDR2 SASEGT, per germline. The CDR3 totals 14 residues. The CDR3 is CASRTGSNTGELFF. DNA of the CDR3: TGTGCCAGCAGGACAGGCTCGAACACCGGGGAGCTGTTTTTT.

This chain connects TRBV5-1 to TRBJ2-5; D is uncertain. Between the trimmed V and J ends, which lost 0 bases and 3 bases, there was a span of 9 bases. CDR3 size: 14 residues. The germline V gene has CDR1 SGHRS and CDR2 YFSETQ. CDR3 sequence: CASSLGPSEETQYF. The CDR3 DNA reads as TGCGCCAGCAGCTTGGGTCCTAGTGAAGAGACCCAGTACTTC.

V and J are TRBV27 and TRBJ1-1; no reliable D call. Trimming took off 7 bases at V and 4 bases at J, with 16 bases between the two ends. CDR3 length: 14 amino acids. CDR1 is MNHEY, CDR2 SMNVEV, per germline (reference sequence). The CDR3 reads CASKRREYATEAFF. CDR3 nucleotides: TGTGCCAGCAAGCGAAGGGAGTATGCCACTGAAGCTTTCTTT.

Turning to this clone: This same CDR3 is encoded by further DNA sequences in the sample. The chain employs TRBV28 and TRBJ2-7, with 7 bases matching TRBD1. This CDR3 has 13 amino acids. With 8 bases clipped from V and 2 bases from J, the junction kept 6 bases outside the gene matches. CDR1 MDHEN and CDR2 SYDVKM come from the germline V gene. DNA of the CDR3: TGTGCCAGCCGGCGACAGGGTGCCTACGAGCAGTACTTC. Residues: CASRRQGAYEQYF. The whole variable domain, remainder taken from reference TRBV28 and TRBJ2-7, is DVKVTQSSRYLVKRTGEKVFLECVQDMDHENMFWYRQDPGLGLRLIYFSYDVKMKEKGDIPEGYSVSREKKERFSLILESASTNQTSMYLCASRRQGAYEQYFGPGTRLTVT.

V and J are TRBV5-1 and TRBJ1-2; D remains ambiguous. The germline CDR1 and CDR2 sequences are SGHRS and YFSETQ. The germline V and J ends were trimmed by 0 bases and 7 bases, with 13 bases remaining between them. This CDR3 is built from 14 residues. The CDR3 DNA is TGCGCCAGCAGCTTGGCCCCAGGACTGTTTGGCTACACCTTC. This sequence encodes CASSLAPGLFGYTF.

This clone has just a few counts. J is TRBJ1-2 and V is TRBV2, with 8 bases fitting TRBD1. Germline loops: CDR1 SNHLY, CDR2 FYNNEI. CDR3 length: 14 amino acids. With 6 bases clipped from V and 7 bases from J, the junction kept 10 bases outside the gene matches. Here the CDR3 DNA reads TGTGCCAGCAGCGAACGAACGACAGGGGCTGGCTACACCTTC. It yields the protein CASSERTTGAGYTF.

The chain is built from TRBV6-5 and TRBJ1-1; TRBD1 might be the D (5 bases). The CDR3 consists of 13 residues. Looked up from germline, CDR1 is MNHEY and CDR2 is SVGAGI. V shed 8 bases and J shed 8 bases, with 18 bases lying between them. Written as DNA, the CDR3 is TGTGCCAGCTGTAATCCAGGGCGTGGGGAAGCTTTCTTT. Amino acids: CASCNPGRGEAFF.

This chain joins TRBV5-6 and TRBJ2-7, with D uncertain. CDR1 SGHDT and CDR2 YYEEEE come from the germline V gene. CDR3 length: 11 amino acids. Trimming stripped 4 bases from V and 3 bases from J, with 5 bases between. The chain's CDR3 is CASSTFYEQYF. The DNA of the CDR3 is TGTGCCAGCAGCACCTTCTACGAGCAGTACTTC.